Presented here are 18 T cell receptor beta chains from one specimen sequenced in a study of blood T cell repertoires in COVID-19. This table comes from immunoSEQ multiplex PCR, and its TCRdb copy is limited to in-frame clones, with some not included. The table lists under 200,000 clones, around 83% of them singletons, with roughly 5% in the top ten. Material: peripheral blood. These receptors all stem from a woman between 45 and 65 years old with COVID-19, enrolled during active disease.

This clone has only one observation. The rearrangement uses TRBV6-2 or TRBV6-3 and TRBJ2-7; D gene unclear. The CDR3 has 12 residues. Trimming cost V 2 bases and J 9 bases, with 11 bases left between them. Germline V lookup: CDR1 MNHEY, CDR2 SVGEGT. The CDR3 nucleotides read TGTGCCAGCAGTTACCGGTCCCCCGGGCAGTACTTC. This gives the protein CASSYRSPGQYF.

The sample holds a few counts of this clone. CDR3 nucleotides: TGTGCCAGCAGCGCACAATCGGGGACAGGGATCGCCTACGAGCAGTACTTC. Protein: CASSAQSGTGIAYEQYF. The V gene is TRBV9, the J gene TRBJ2-7, with TRBD1 matching over 9 bases. CDR1 and CDR2 from the germline V gene are SGDLS and YYNGEE. The CDR3 has 17 amino acids. V trimming: 3 bases; J trimming: 2 bases; junction bases outside the gene matches: 12. The variable domain in full, with the rest retrieved from reference TRBV9 and TRBJ2-7, is DSGVTQTPKHLITATGQRVTLRCSPRSGDLSVYWYQQSLDQGLQFLIQYYNGEERAKGNILERFSAQQFPDLHSELNLSSLELGDSALYFCASSAQSGTGIAYEQYFGPGTRLTVT.

This chain connects TRBV5-1 to TRBJ2-7; 8 bases align to TRBD1. The CDR3 has 15 residues. CDR1 is SGHRS, CDR2 YFSETQ, per germline. The ends lost 4 bases at V and 6 bases at J; junction bases unmatched: 12. The chain's CDR3 is CASSPRTGKESEQYF. In DNA form, the CDR3 reads TGCGCCAGCAGCCCGAGGACAGGGAAGGAGTCCGAGCAGTACTTC.

This clone came up once. This chain links TRBV5-1 with TRBJ2-7; 7 bases agree with TRBD1. Per the germline V gene, CDR1 is SGHRS and CDR2 is YFSETQ. J lost 3 bases, V lost 4 bases, and 10 bases had no gene match. The CDR3 extends over 15 amino acids. In DNA form, the CDR3 reads TGCGCCAGCAGCGCCGGTGACAGGGTCCTCTACGAGCAGTACTTC. This translates into CASSAGDRVLYEQYF.

This clone came up once. The chain recombines TRBV18 with TRBJ2-2; D might be TRBD1 (6 bases). Trimming took off 6 bases at V and 7 bases at J, with 12 bases between the two ends. Looked up from germline, CDR1 is KGHSH and CDR2 is LQKENI. The CDR3 sequence is 13 residues long. This CDR3 is CASSPQGIGELFF. CDR3 in DNA: TGTGCCAGCTCGCCCCAGGGGATCGGGGAGCTGTTTTTT.

The V and J genes are TRBV6-5 and TRBJ1-1; no clear D gene. Germline V lookup: CDR1 MNHEY, CDR2 SVGAGI. Trimming pared 2 bases from V and 6 bases from J, leaving 10 bases between. The CDR3 is 13 residues long. In nucleotides, the CDR3 is TGTGCCAGCAGTTACGGAGGTGGCTCTGAAGCTTTCTTT. Translated, it gives CASSYGGGSEAFF.

This chain joins TRBV19 and TRBJ1-2, with TRBD1 matching 8 bases. CDR1 LNHDA and CDR2 SQIVND come from the germline V gene (reference sequence). V dropped 6 bases and J dropped 7; count of bases not matched to a gene: 19. This CDR3 spans 17 amino acids. Written as DNA, the CDR3 is TGTGCCAGTAGATTCTACGAACCGGGACAGGTCGGTAGTGGCTACACCTTC. Translated, it gives CASRFYEPGQVGSGYTF.

For this clone: Distinct nucleotide sequences in the sample also encode this CDR3. CDR3 sequence: CASSQERGGYTF. CDR3 nucleotide sequence: TGTGCCAGCAGCCAAGAACGGGGGGGCTACACCTTC. The V and J genes are TRBV3-1 (or the pseudogene TRBV3-2) and TRBJ1-2; D perhaps matches TRBD1 (5 bases). Germline CDR1 LGHDT, CDR2 YNNKEL (reference sequence). This CDR3 spans 12 amino acids. Trimming removed 0 bases at V and 8 bases at J, with 7 bases between.

The J gene is TRBJ2-7, the V gene TRBV9; 9 nucleotides agree with TRBD1. V lost 2 bases to trimming and J lost 5 bases; unmatched junction nucleotides: 11. Germline CDR1 reads SGDLS; CDR2 reads YYNGEE. The CDR3 consists of 16 residues. The CDR3 DNA sequence: TGTGCCAGCAGCGTCAGCTCCACGACAGGGGGAAACGAGCAGTACTTC. This translates into CASSVSSTTGGNEQYF.

This clone was seen more than once but under ten times. This chain links TRBV6-6 with TRBJ2-7, with a possible D match to TRBD2 (5 bases). Trimming removed 8 bases from V and 3 bases from J, with 14 bases in between. Germline V gene data show CDR1 as MNHNY and CDR2 as SVGAGI (reference sequence). The CDR3 covers 13 residues. The CDR3 loop is CASGGLRNYEQYF. CDR3 coding DNA: TGTGCCAGCGGAGGTCTACGGAACTACGAGCAGTACTTC.

The sample holds a few counts of this clone. The chain combines TRBV5-1 with TRBJ2-1; D is unclear. V lost 5 bases to trimming and J lost 7 bases, with 4 bases between them. Germline V lookup: CDR1 SGHRS, CDR2 YFSETQ. The CDR3 has 10 amino acids. Here the CDR3 DNA reads TGCGCCAGCAGTTCTAATGAGCAGTTCTTC. Its translation: CASSSNEQFF.

This chain joins TRBV5-1 and TRBJ2-6; D unclear. This CDR3 comprises 15 residues. Germline CDR1 is SGHRS and CDR2 is YFSETQ. The V end was cut by 0 bases, the J end by 3 bases, with 7 bases between. The DNA of the CDR3 is TGCGCCAGCAGCTTGGGGAGTGGTGGGGCCAACGTCCTGACTTTC. It codes for CASSLGSGGANVLTF.

V gene TRBV7-9 combines with J gene TRBJ1-4; D is possibly TRBD1 (6 bases). The CDR3 runs to 15 residues. Germline V CDR1 and CDR2: SEHNR, FQNEAQ (reference sequence). Trimming cost V 5 bases and J 4 bases, with 14 bases left between them. The CDR3 region is CASSAGQRNNEKLFF. Written as DNA, the CDR3 is TGTGCCAGCAGCGCCGGACAGCGCAATAATGAAAAACTGTTTTTT.

The chain is built from TRBV29-1 and TRBJ1-2; 9 bases match TRBD1. CDR1 and CDR2 from the germline V gene are SQVTM and ANQGSEA. Trimming cost V 3 bases and J 3 bases; bases outside gene matches: 2. This CDR3 region has 13 residues. The CDR3 DNA follows: TGCAGCGTTGATAGGACAGGGGACTATGGCTACACCTTC. Its protein is CSVDRTGDYGYTF.

This chain joins TRBV11-3 and TRBJ2-2; D possibly corresponds to TRBD2 (6 bases). The ends were cut back, 4 bases at V and 6 bases at J, with 18 bases in the middle. This CDR3 is 16 amino acids long. From germline, CDR1 is SGHNT and CDR2 YENEEA. The CDR3 spells CASSSPLAIESGELFF. The CDR3 nucleotides read TGTGCCAGCAGCTCCCCCCTAGCGATTGAGTCCGGGGAGCTGTTTTTT.

Only a few counts were recorded for this clone. This CDR3 is also generated by other DNA sequences in the sample. V usage is TRBV7-9 and J usage is TRBJ1-5; the D is unclear. V was cut by 1 base and J by 0 bases, with 10 bases left in between. In germline, CDR1 is SEHNR, CDR2 FQNEAQ (reference sequence). This CDR3 has 16 residues. As DNA, the CDR3 is TGTGCCAGCAGCTTAGGGGGAGGGTATAGCAATCAGCCCCAGCATTTT. This codes for CASSLGGGYSNQPQHF.

The chain employs TRBV9 and TRBJ1-2; D uncertain. The CDR3 length is 15 residues. V lost 3 bases to trimming and J lost 5 bases, with 17 bases between them. The germline CDR1 and CDR2 sequences are SGDLS and YYNGEE. DNA for the CDR3: TGTGCCAGCAGCGATCACAACACGGGTCCTTATGGCTACACCTTC. It translates to CASSDHNTGPYGYTF. The full variable domain, rest sourced from reference TRBV9 and TRBJ1-2, is DSGVTQTPKHLITATGQRVTLRCSPRSGDLSVYWYQQSLDQGLQFLIQYYNGEERAKGNILERFSAQQFPDLHSELNLSSLELGDSALYFCASSDHNTGPYGYTFGSGTRLTVV.

The genes are TRBV7-8 and TRBJ1-5, with a weak D call TRBD1 (6 bases). Trimming removed 1 base from V and 6 bases from J, with 7 bases in between. The CDR3 is 13 residues long. Germline CDR1 SGHVS, CDR2 FQNEAQ. CDR3 sequence (DNA): TGTGCCAGCAGCTTAGTAGGGGGTCAGCCCCAGCATTTT. It is translated as CASSLVGGQPQHF.